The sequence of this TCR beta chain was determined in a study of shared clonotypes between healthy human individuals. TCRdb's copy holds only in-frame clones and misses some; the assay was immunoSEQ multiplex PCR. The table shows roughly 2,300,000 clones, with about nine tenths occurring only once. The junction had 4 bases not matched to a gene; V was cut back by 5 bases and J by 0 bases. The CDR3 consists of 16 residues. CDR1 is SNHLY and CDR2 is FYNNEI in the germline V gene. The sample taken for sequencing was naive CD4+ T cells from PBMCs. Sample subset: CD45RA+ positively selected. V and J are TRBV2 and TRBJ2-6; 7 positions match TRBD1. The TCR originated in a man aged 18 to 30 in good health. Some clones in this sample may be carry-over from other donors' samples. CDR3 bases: TGTGCCAGCAGTAAAGGGGGCTACTCTGGGGCCAACGTCCTGACTTTC. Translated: CASSKGGYSGANVLTF.